The 5 T cell receptor beta chains presented below share a single source sample, sequenced in a study of control samples from healthy donors and cancer patients. The table came from immunoSEQ multiplex PCR; TCRdb's copy has only in-frame clones and leaves some out. The data contain approximately 190,000 clones, around 90% of them singletons. Specimen: blood. The origin of the receptors is a man aged 30 to 45 in good health.

The chain carries TRBV10-3 and TRBJ1-2, with TRBD1 matching 7 bases. In germline, CDR1 is ENHRY, CDR2 SYGVKD. This CDR3 is 16 amino acids long. V lost 4 bases and J lost 8; bases outside the gene matches: 16. CDR3: CAISVWTGPSGGGYTF. Written as DNA, the CDR3 is TGTGCCATCAGTGTTTGGACAGGCCCGTCGGGGGGGGGCTACACCTTC.

The rearrangement uses TRBV18 and TRBJ1-6, with TRBD1 matching over 8 bases. Germline assignment: CDR1 KGHSH and CDR2 LQKENI. The CDR3 runs to 17 residues. The V segment lost 6 bases and the J segment 10 bases; nucleotides outside the gene matches: 17. CDR3: CASSQFKSDRGESPLHF. The CDR3 DNA follows: TGTGCCAGCTCCCAATTTAAATCCGACAGGGGAGAATCACCCCTCCACTTT.

DNA of the CDR3: TGCGCCAGCAGCCCGGGGGGGGCCTTAGATACGCAGTATTTT. It codes for CASSPGGALDTQYF. The rearrangement links TRBV5-1 to TRBJ2-3; 8 bases fit TRBD2. In germline, CDR1 is SGHRS, CDR2 YFSETQ. The CDR3 consists of 14 residues. J gave up 5 bases and V 4 bases, and 6 bases lay outside the gene matches.

The V and J genes are TRBV4-1 and TRBJ2-4; D call uncertain. The length of the CDR3 is 14 residues. Germline loops: CDR1 MGHRA, CDR2 YSYEKL. V was clipped by 1 base and J by 6 bases, with 10 bases between them. The CDR3: CASSQVGSVNIQYF. CDR3 DNA: TGCGCCAGCAGCCAAGTCGGGTCCGTAAACATTCAGTACTTC.

The table lists this clone with a count of one. The V gene is TRBV30, the J gene TRBJ2-1; TRBD2 agrees at 7 bases. V lost 1 base to trimming and J lost 3 bases; unmatched junction nucleotides: 6. Looked up from germline, CDR1 is GTSNPN and CDR2 is SVGIG (reference sequence). This CDR3 comprises 15 residues. The CDR3 DNA reads as TGTGCCTGGAGTGGTCCGGGCGGGGGCTACAATGAGCAGTTCTTC. Protein: CAWSGPGGGYNEQFF. The variable domain in full, completed from reference TRBV30 and TRBJ2-1, reads SQTIHQWPATLVQPVGSPLSLECTVEGTSNPNLYWYRQAAGRGLQLLFYSVGIGQISSEVPQNLSASRPQDRQFILSSKKLLLSDSGFYLCAWSGPGGGYNEQFFGPGTRLTVL.